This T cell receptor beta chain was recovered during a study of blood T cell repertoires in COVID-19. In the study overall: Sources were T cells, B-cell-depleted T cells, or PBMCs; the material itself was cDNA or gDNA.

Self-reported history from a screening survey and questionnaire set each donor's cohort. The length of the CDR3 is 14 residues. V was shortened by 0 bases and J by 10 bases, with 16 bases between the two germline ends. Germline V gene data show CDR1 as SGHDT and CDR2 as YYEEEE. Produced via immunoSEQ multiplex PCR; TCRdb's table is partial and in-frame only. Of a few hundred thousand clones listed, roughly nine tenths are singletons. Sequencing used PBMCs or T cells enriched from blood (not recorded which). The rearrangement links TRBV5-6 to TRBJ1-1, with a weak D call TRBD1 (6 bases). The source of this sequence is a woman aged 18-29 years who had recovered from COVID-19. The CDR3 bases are TGTGCCAGCAGCTTGGCCGGGGGGCCTTTTAGAGCTTTCTTT. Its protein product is CASSLAGGPFRAFF.